This section outlines one TCR beta chain sequence together with its context. Its specific antigen is unknown. No per-base quality is available; no much larger clone lies one base away. Genomic DNA was isolated from the sorted cells so that the TCRbeta CDR3 region could be sequenced. The immunoSEQ Assay was used to sequence the TCRbeta CDR3 regions. In its TCRdb copy, this immuneACCESS table keeps in-frame sequences only and misses some clones. Where compared with another copy, unresolved V genes explain less than half of these, and the others have no known cause. This sample comprises roughly 70,000 clones, about 88% of them detected only once. Roughly 0.67% of the sample rests with the top ten. The CDR3 spans 14 residues, from the cysteine through the phenylalanine. Only the CDR3 DNA is retained, 42 bases long and in frame from the first base. As encoded in the germline V gene, CDR1 is MDHEN while CDR2 is SYDVKM. Clipping removes 5 bases from V and 2 bases from J, with 5 as the unmatched junction base count.

This sample stems from a study of OX40 agonist ivuxolimab in advanced cancers. For the study in its entirety: The costimulatory receptor OX40 (CD134) was targeted by ivuxolimab, a fully human IgG2 agonistic monoclonal antibody. The purpose of peripheral TCRbeta sequencing was to test whether ivuxolimab changed TCR sequence diversity and led to clonal T-cell expansion. Among the approximately 50 dose-escalation patients, about 20 had hepatocellular carcinoma, approximately 15 melanoma, 9 renal cell carcinoma and 9 head and neck cancer. The monotherapy dose-escalation portion (N of about 50 patients) of the phase I ivuxolimab trial is reported in the paper. The dose-escalation cohort was 82.7% male with a mean age of roughly 62 years, ranging from roughly 23 to 85. Partial responses were achieved by three dose-escalation patients, of whom one had hepatocellular carcinoma and two had cutaneous melanoma. Patients were allowed to have had prior anti-PD-1, anti-PD-L1 or anti-CTLA-4 therapy, and 30% to 50% of the dose-escalation patients had previously received checkpoint inhibitors. Intravenous ivuxolimab was administered to patients every 2 weeks at six dose levels: 0.01, 0.1, 0.3, 1.5, 3 and 10 mg/kg.

Here is what the overall study found, with its caveats: Partial responders in the 0.1-3.0 mg/kg groups had among the lowest normalized peripheral clonal expansion, especially among CD8+ T cells. Antigen specificity was not determined for the clonally expanded peripheral T cells. Low levels of normalized T-cell clonal expansion were also seen in some patients who did not respond. At doses of 0.1 to 3.0 mg/kg, clonal expansion of both CD4+ and CD8+ T cells in blood was seen between baseline and week 6. After ivuxolimab, CD8+ T cells had more expanded clones than CD4+ T cells on average.

Patients with a history of autoimmune disease or receiving systemic immunosuppression were excluded from the trial. Peripheral blood for TCR sequencing was collected from all dose cohorts at baseline, on cycle 4 day 1, and on cycle 7 day 1. The samples were drawn from a first-in-human, open-label, multicenter phase I dose-escalation trial of ivuxolimab. Adults with locally advanced or metastatic head and neck squamous cell, hepatocellular, melanoma or renal cell carcinoma were enrolled in the trial. Before TCR sequencing, CD4+ T cells and CD8+ T cells were sorted from peripheral blood as separate populations.

The V and J segments used are TRBV28 and TRBJ2-5; 7 middle bases align to TRBD1. This specimen was CD4+ or CD8+ T cells sorted from blood, taken in a trial of the OX40 agonist ivuxolimab. The clonotype comes from an adult with an advanced solid tumor such as melanoma, head and neck, liver or kidney cancer. The CDR3 protein: CASSEDRPQETQYF. The DNA reads TGTGCCAGCAGTGAGGACAGGCCGCAAGAGACCCAGTACTTC.